The 23 T cell receptor beta chains reported below all come from one sample, sequenced in a study of PD-1 blockade in mismatch repair-deficient tumors. Libraries were prepared by immunoSEQ multiplex PCR; TCRdb keeps only in-frame clonotypes and omits some of them. The sample gives some 97,000 clones, 82% of which show up once; around 6.5% is in the top ten. This specimen was peripheral blood, taken roughly 35 weeks after starting pembrolizumab. The source is an adult with mismatch repair-deficient cancer.

V usage is TRBV21-1 and J usage is TRBJ2-1; the table's D call of TRBD2 was not tested on the DNA. TRBV21-1 corresponds to a pseudogene. The CDR3 extends over 17 amino acids. This CDR3 reads CASSKEGREGRMDEQFF. CDR3 DNA: TGTGCCAGCAGCAAAGAGGGGCGGGAGGGCCGGATGGATGAGCAGTTCTTC.

This clone was observed a handful of times. The V gene is TRBV10-2, the J gene TRBJ2-7; TRBD1 matches at 9 bases. Losses at the gene ends were 6 bases for V and 2 bases for J; bases not matched to a gene: 5. Germline V gene lookup returns CDR1 WSHSY and CDR2 SAAADI. The length of the CDR3 is 14 residues. The CDR3 region is CASRGTGNPYEQYF. CDR3 coding DNA: TGCGCCAGCAGGGGGACAGGGAACCCCTACGAGCAGTACTTC.

The chain couples TRBV4-1 to TRBJ1-2; no clear D gene. The germline V gene encodes CDR1 MGHRA and CDR2 YSYEKL. Between the trimmed V and J ends, which lost 0 bases and 4 bases, there was a span of 6 bases. This CDR3 comprises 13 residues. The CDR3 is CASSQEASYGYTF. The DNA for the CDR3 is TGCGCCAGCAGCCAAGAGGCTTCCTATGGCTACACCTTC.

V is TRBV7-9 and J is TRBJ2-7; D not certain. V lost 5 bases to trimming and J lost 2 bases, with 10 bases between them. Per the germline V gene, CDR1 is SEHNR and CDR2 is FQNEAQ (reference sequence). This CDR3 spans 13 amino acids. The CDR3 is CASSRAVTYEQYF. The CDR3 DNA is TGTGCCAGCAGCCGGGCCGTGACCTACGAGCAGTACTTC. Full variable domain (rest looked up from reference TRBV7-9 and TRBJ2-7): DTGVSQNPRHKITKRGQNVTFRCDPISEHNRLYWYRQTLGQGPEFLTYFQNEAQLEKSRLLSDRFSAERPKGSFSTLEIQRTEQGDSAMYLCASSRAVTYEQYFGPGTRLTVT.

This chain links TRBV5-6 with TRBJ1-1, with 8 positions matching TRBD1. Germline V gene lookup returns CDR1 SGHDT and CDR2 YYEEEE. V was clipped by 0 bases and J by 3 bases; unmatched bases: 4. The CDR3 runs to 15 residues. This CDR3 reads CASSLGGTGHTEAFF. In DNA, the CDR3 is TGTGCCAGCAGCTTGGGGGGGACAGGACACACTGAAGCTTTCTTT.

The genes are TRBV15 and TRBJ1-5, with D uncertain. The CDR3 contains 15 residues. V lost 1 base to trimming and J lost 0 bases, with 7 bases between them. CDR1 LNHNV and CDR2 YYDKDF come from the germline V gene (reference sequence). The CDR3 coding sequence is TGTGCCACCAGCAGAGGAGGGAATAGCAATCAGCCCCAGCATTTT. Translated: CATSRGGNSNQPQHF.

The gene calls are TRBV18 and TRBJ2-5; D unresolved. CDR3 length: 13 residues. From germline, CDR1 is KGHSH and CDR2 LQKENI. V was pared by 3 bases and J by 2 bases, with 7 bases between. CDR3 sequence reads: CASSPGLQETQYF. CDR3 sequence (DNA): TGTGCCAGCTCACCGGGGTTGCAAGAGACCCAGTACTTC.

This sequence joins TRBV6-5 and TRBJ1-1; D may be TRBD1 (6 bases). Trimming cost V 5 bases and J 7 bases, with 14 bases left between them. The germline gives CDR1 MNHEY, CDR2 SVGAGI. This CDR3 has 13 amino acids. CDR3 nucleotide sequence: TGTGCCAGCAGTCCCTCGAGGGGGGTTGAAGCTTTCTTT. Protein sequence: CASSPSRGVEAFF.

The chain links TRBV7-9 to TRBJ2-4, with 8 bases aligning to TRBD2. The CDR3 loop spans 13 amino acids. Losses at the gene ends were 6 bases for V and 7 bases for J; bases not matched to a gene: 5. The V gene's germline CDR1 is SEHNR and CDR2 FQNEAQ (reference sequence). The CDR3 DNA follows: TGTGCCAGCAGTGGGGGGACTAGGAACATTCAGTACTTC. Translation: CASSGGTRNIQYF.

The chain recombines TRBV29-1 with TRBJ2-3; 11 bases are shared with TRBD2. The CDR3 runs to 16 residues. J was trimmed by 6 bases and V by 4 bases; bases with no gene match: 12. The germline CDR1 and CDR2 sequences are SQVTM and ANQGSEA. As DNA, the CDR3 is TGCAGCGTTGTAGGGGGGACTAGCGGACTCAGGGATACGCAGTATTTT. This sequence encodes CSVVGGTSGLRDTQYF.

The rearrangement uses TRBV10-3 and TRBJ2-3; 11 bases are shared with TRBD2. The germline V gene has CDR1 ENHRY and CDR2 SYGVKD. Trimming cost V 10 bases and J 2 bases; bases outside gene matches: 14. The CDR3 covers 17 residues. DNA of the CDR3: TGTGCCACCATGGGGCTAGCGGGAGGTCTAGACACAGATACGCAGTATTTT. Residues: CATMGLAGGLDTDTQYF.

This chain uses TRBV21-1 with TRBJ1-1. TRBV21-1 is listed as a pseudogene. CDR3 length equals 15 residues. The CDR3 coding sequence is TGTGCCAGCAGCAAAGGACGGGGGATGAACACTGAAGCTTTCTTT. Amino acids: CASSKGRGMNTEAFF.

This chain connects TRBV15 to TRBJ1-1; TRBD1 matches at 8 bases. V gave up 5 bases and J gave up 10 bases; unmatched junction bases: 6. The CDR3 loop spans 12 amino acids. Germline V gene data show CDR1 as LNHNV and CDR2 as YYDKDF (reference sequence). This CDR3 reads CATSFGQGRAFF. The CDR3 nucleotides read TGTGCCACCAGCTTCGGACAGGGACGAGCTTTCTTT.

V and J are TRBV19 and TRBJ1-2; the match to TRBD1 covers 9 bases. J gave up 6 bases and V 6 bases, and 11 bases lay outside the gene matches. Germline V gene sequence: CDR1 LNHDA, CDR2 SQIVND (reference sequence). The CDR3 consists of 15 residues. The DNA for the CDR3 is TGTGCCAGTAGCGAGGGCGCCGGGACAGGGCATGGCTACACCTTC. Residues: CASSEGAGTGHGYTF.

The chain employs TRBV9 and TRBJ2-1; maybe TRBD1 (6 bases). The CDR3 runs to 12 residues. With 2 bases removed from V and 9 bases from J, the gap between germline ends came to 9 bases. In germline, CDR1 is SGDLS, CDR2 YYNGEE. DNA of the CDR3: TGTGCCAGCAGCGTCAGGGACACTGAGCAGTTCTTC. Amino acid sequence: CASSVRDTEQFF.

The chain combines TRBV5-4 with TRBJ2-3; TRBD2 matches 10 bases. Germline V gene lookup returns CDR1 SGHNT and CDR2 YYREEE (reference sequence). V was clipped by 4 bases and J by 5 bases; unmatched bases: 4. The CDR3 contains 14 residues. The CDR3 nucleotides read TGTGCCAGCAGCCCGAGACTAGCGGGAGATACGCAGTATTTT. This codes for CASSPRLAGDTQYF.

V gene TRBV11-2 combines with J gene TRBJ2-5; 7 bases are shared with TRBD2. The CDR3 spans 14 residues. In germline, CDR1 is SGHAT, CDR2 FQNNGV. The trim removed 5 bases at V and 5 bases at J, leaving 8 bases unmatched. CDR3 bases: TGTGCCAGCAGCCTAGGGCGGGAGACGGAGACCCAGTACTTC. This translates into CASSLGRETETQYF.

The chain carries TRBV5-6 and TRBJ2-5, with a possible D match to TRBD2 (6 bases). CDR1 is SGHDT and CDR2 is YYEEEE in the germline V gene. Trimming cost V 4 bases and J 0 bases, with 10 bases left between them. The CDR3 sequence is 14 residues long. The CDR3 is CASSLSGNQETQYF. CDR3 bases: TGTGCCAGCAGCCTTAGCGGAAACCAAGAGACCCAGTACTTC.

The V call is TRBV5-1, the J call TRBJ2-3; D is uncertain. Germline lookup yields CDR1 SGHRS and CDR2 YFSETQ. V lost 3 bases, J lost 0 bases, and 11 bases lay in between. The CDR3 runs to 15 residues. CDR3 bases: TGCGCCAGCAGCTCCGACCCGGGTAGCACAGATACGCAGTATTTT. It translates to CASSSDPGSTDTQYF.

The CDR3 loop is CASSHPYTEAFF. In DNA, the CDR3 is TGCGCCAGCAGCCATCCGTACACTGAAGCTTTCTTT. V gene TRBV4-1 combines with J gene TRBJ1-1; D call uncertain. The CDR3 extends over 12 amino acids. The ends were cut back, 3 bases at V and 3 bases at J, with 5 bases in the middle. Looked up from germline, CDR1 is MGHRA and CDR2 is YSYEKL.

This rearrangement joins TRBV6-6 to TRBJ1-1; D remains unclear. CDR1 is MNHNY and CDR2 is SVGAGI in the germline V gene (reference sequence). Trimming cost V 2 bases and J 1 base, with 8 bases left between them. The CDR3 is 14 residues long. CDR3 bases: TGTGCCAGCAGTTACCGACGGACGAACACTGAAGCTTTCTTT. Translation: CASSYRRTNTEAFF.

For this clone: This CDR3 is also generated by other DNA sequences in the sample. This sequence joins TRBV9 and TRBJ2-3; D gene ambiguous. The CDR3 is 13 residues long. Trimming removed 4 bases from V and 1 base from J, with 7 bases in between. Germline CDR1 SGDLS, CDR2 YYNGEE. The CDR3 region has the DNA TGTGCCAGCAGCCCTCGGGGCACAGATACGCAGTATTTT. Its translation: CASSPRGTDTQYF.

In its sample, this clone was seen a few times. This chain connects TRBV2 to TRBJ2-7; 11 bases line up with TRBD2. The CDR3 loop spans 14 amino acids. Germline assignment: CDR1 SNHLY and CDR2 FYNNEI. V dropped 4 bases and J dropped 3; count of bases not matched to a gene: 2. The CDR3 nucleotides are TGTGCCAGCAGTGGACTAGCGGGATACTACGAGCAGTACTTC. It yields the protein CASSGLAGYYEQYF.